The next 8 T cell receptor beta chains were all read from a single sample in a study of a mutant IDH1 vaccine in newly diagnosed glioma. Produced via immunoSEQ multiplex PCR; TCRdb's table is partial and in-frame only. This table has fewer than 100,000 clones, roughly 90% appearing once. Time point given: baseline, week 1 (first vaccination visit). Treatment in this sample: pre-vaccination baseline after standard-of-care therapy. This sample comprised PBMCs, obtained from a glioma patient treated with radiotherapy, temozolomide or both. Source of these receptors: a woman between 45 and 60 years old with glioma.

The CDR3 coding sequence is TGTGCCAGCACCAGGGGGGCTAGCGGGAGGTGGGAGACCCAGTACTTC. It yields the protein CASTRGASGRWETQYF. The V and J genes are TRBV2 and TRBJ2-5; 11 nucleotides line up with TRBD2. Germline V CDR1 and CDR2: SNHLY, FYNNEI. The junction had 12 bases not matched to a gene; V was cut back by 7 bases and J by 5 bases. The CDR3 is made up of 16 amino acids.

The gene calls are TRBV5-1 and TRBJ2-7; 8 bases match TRBD1. The germline V gene encodes CDR1 SGHRS and CDR2 YFSETQ. V trimming: 4 bases; J trimming: 7 bases; junction bases outside the gene matches: 16. The CDR3 length is 16 residues. CDR3 DNA sequence: TGCGCCAGCAGCGCGCCAGGGGGCTACGACCCGGGTGAGCAGTACTTC. Its protein product is CASSAPGGYDPGEQYF.

The chain is built from TRBV30 and TRBJ2-5; no firm D call. The CDR3 is 12 amino acids. V lost 3 bases to trimming and J lost 5 bases, with 10 bases between them. Germline-derived CDR1 and CDR2 are GTSNPN and SVGIG (reference sequence). In nucleotides, the CDR3 is TGTGCCTGGAGCCTGGCTCGGGAGACCCAGTACTTC. This translates into CAWSLARETQYF.

This clone is a singleton in its sample. This chain links TRBV15 with TRBJ1-3; TRBD1 aligns across 8 bases. Per germline, CDR1 LNHNV and CDR2 YYDKDF (reference sequence). After removal of 0 bases from V and 9 bases from J, the junction contained 10 bases not matched to a gene. The CDR3 has 16 residues. For the CDR3, the DNA is TGTGCCACCAGCAGAGATTACCAGGGGGCAGATGGCACCATATATTTT. It specifies CATSRDYQGADGTIYF.

The V and J genes are TRBV29-1 and TRBJ1-1; D perhaps matches TRBD1 (6 bases). The CDR3 extends over 14 amino acids. V was clipped by 3 bases and J by 8 bases, with 19 bases between them. Looked up from germline, CDR1 is SQVTM and CDR2 is ANQGSEA. The CDR3 loop is CSVDERGGAVEAFF. DNA for the CDR3: TGCAGCGTTGACGAGCGGGGGGGCGCGGTAGAAGCTTTCTTT.

The count of this clone is one. CDR3 amino acids: CASSATVSGNTIYF. CDR3 nucleotide sequence: TGTGCCAGCAGTGCTACAGTCTCTGGAAACACCATATATTTT. The chain couples TRBV28 to TRBJ1-3; D is ambiguous. The CDR3 spans 14 residues. Trimming removed 5 bases at V and 0 bases at J, with 8 bases between. The germline CDR1 and CDR2 sequences are MDHEN and SYDVKM.

The chain employs TRBV28 and TRBJ2-4, with no clear D. V lost 11 bases to trimming and J lost 0 bases, with 23 bases between them. The CDR3 has 17 amino acids. CDR1 is MDHEN, CDR2 SYDVKM, per germline. CDR3 nucleotide sequence: TGTGCCGCCTCTGGCTTTCCGGCCTCCAGAGCCAAAAACATTCAGTACTTC. Its translation: CAASGFPASRAKNIQYF. The variable domain in full, completed from reference TRBV28 and TRBJ2-4, reads DVKVTQSSRYLVKRTGEKVFLECVQDMDHENMFWYRQDPGLGLRLIYFSYDVKMKEKGDIPEGYSVSREKKERFSLILESASTNQTSMYLCAASGFPASRAKNIQYFGAGTRLSVL.

The V gene is TRBV29-1, the J gene TRBJ2-5; no clear D gene. The V gene's germline CDR1 is SQVTM and CDR2 ANQGSEA. V shed 7 bases and J shed 5 bases, with 11 bases lying between them. This CDR3 comprises 11 residues. The CDR3 DNA sequence: TGCAGCGCGATTCTGGGGGAGACCCAGTACTTC. It translates to CSAILGETQYF. Full variable domain (rest looked up from reference TRBV29-1 and TRBJ2-5): SAVISQKPSRDICQRGTSLTIQCQVDSQVTMMFWYRQQPGQSLTLIATANQGSEATYESGFVIDKFPISRPNLTFSTLTVSNMSPEDSSIYLCSAILGETQYFGPGTRLLVL.